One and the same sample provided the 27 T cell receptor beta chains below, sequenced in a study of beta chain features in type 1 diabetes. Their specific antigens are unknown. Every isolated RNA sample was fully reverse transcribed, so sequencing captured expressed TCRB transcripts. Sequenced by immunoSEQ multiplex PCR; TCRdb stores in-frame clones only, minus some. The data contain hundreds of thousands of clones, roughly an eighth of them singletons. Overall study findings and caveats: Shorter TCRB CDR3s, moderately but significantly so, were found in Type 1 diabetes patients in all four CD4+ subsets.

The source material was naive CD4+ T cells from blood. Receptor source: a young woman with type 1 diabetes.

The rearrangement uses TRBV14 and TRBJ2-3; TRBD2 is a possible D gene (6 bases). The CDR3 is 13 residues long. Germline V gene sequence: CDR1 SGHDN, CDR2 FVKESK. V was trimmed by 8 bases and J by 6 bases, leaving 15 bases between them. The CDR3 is CASRGLFLDTQYF. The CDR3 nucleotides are TGTGCCAGCCGGGGACTTTTTCTGGATACGCAGTATTTT.

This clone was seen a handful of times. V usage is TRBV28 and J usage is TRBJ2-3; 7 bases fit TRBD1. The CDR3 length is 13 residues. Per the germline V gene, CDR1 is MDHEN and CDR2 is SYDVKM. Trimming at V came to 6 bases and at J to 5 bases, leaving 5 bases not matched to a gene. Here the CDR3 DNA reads TGTGCCAGCAGCCCCGGACAGGAAGATACGCAGTATTTT. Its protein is CASSPGQEDTQYF.

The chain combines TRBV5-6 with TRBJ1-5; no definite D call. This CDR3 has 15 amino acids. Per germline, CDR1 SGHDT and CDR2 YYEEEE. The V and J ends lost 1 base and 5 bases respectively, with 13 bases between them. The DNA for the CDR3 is TGTGCCAGCAGCTTGATGGGGAGGGTGGATCAGCCCCAGCATTTT. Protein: CASSLMGRVDQPQHF.

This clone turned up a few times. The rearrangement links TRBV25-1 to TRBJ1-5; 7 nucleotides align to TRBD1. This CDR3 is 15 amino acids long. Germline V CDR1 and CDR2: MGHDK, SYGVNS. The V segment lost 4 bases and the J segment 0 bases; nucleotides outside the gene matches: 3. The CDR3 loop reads CASSAAGGSNQPQHF. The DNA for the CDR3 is TGTGCCAGCAGTGCGGCAGGGGGTAGCAATCAGCCCCAGCATTTT.

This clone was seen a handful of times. The CDR3 here is CAIRGGPRETQYF. DNA for the CDR3: TGTGCCATCAGGGGGGGTCCCAGGGAGACCCAGTACTTC. The V gene is TRBV13, the J gene TRBJ2-5; the D call may be TRBD1 or TRBD2 (7 bases each). Germline CDR1 reads PRHDT; CDR2 reads FYEKMQ (reference sequence). Trimming cost V 10 bases and J 5 bases, with 17 bases left between them. The CDR3 loop spans 13 amino acids.

The CDR3 DNA reads TGTGCCAGCTCACCAGGGACAGGGGCTGAAAAACTGTTTTTT. Amino acids: CASSPGTGAEKLFF. The rearrangement links TRBV18 to TRBJ1-4; 10 bases are shared with TRBD1. Germline CDR1 reads KGHSH; CDR2 reads LQKENI. This CDR3 spans 14 amino acids. J was trimmed by 7 bases and V by 2 bases; bases with no gene match: 1.

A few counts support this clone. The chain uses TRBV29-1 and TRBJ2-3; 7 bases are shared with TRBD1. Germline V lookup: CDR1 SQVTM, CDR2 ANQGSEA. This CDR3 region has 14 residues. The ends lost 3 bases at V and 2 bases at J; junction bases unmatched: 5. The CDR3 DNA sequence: TGCAGCGTTGATTTGGGACAGCTCACAGATACGCAGTATTTT. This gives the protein CSVDLGQLTDTQYF.

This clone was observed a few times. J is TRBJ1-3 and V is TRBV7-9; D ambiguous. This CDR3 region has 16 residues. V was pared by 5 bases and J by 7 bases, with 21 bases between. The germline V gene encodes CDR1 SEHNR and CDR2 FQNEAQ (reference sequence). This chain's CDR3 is CASSRGGPPARNTIYF. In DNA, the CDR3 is TGTGCCAGCAGCCGAGGAGGCCCCCCAGCTAGGAACACCATATATTTT.

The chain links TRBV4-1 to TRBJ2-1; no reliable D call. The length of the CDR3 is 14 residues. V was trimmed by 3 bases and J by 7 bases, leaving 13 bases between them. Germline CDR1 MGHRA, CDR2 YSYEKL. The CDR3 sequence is CASSHLLVRNEQFF. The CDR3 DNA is TGCGCCAGCAGCCACCTCCTTGTGAGAAATGAGCAGTTCTTC.

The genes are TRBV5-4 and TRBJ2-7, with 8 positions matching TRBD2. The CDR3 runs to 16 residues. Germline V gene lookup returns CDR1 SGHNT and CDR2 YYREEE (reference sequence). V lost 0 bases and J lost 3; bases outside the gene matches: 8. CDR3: CASSLVTSGRGYEQYF. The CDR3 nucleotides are TGTGCCAGCAGCTTGGTGACAAGCGGGAGAGGCTACGAGCAGTACTTC.

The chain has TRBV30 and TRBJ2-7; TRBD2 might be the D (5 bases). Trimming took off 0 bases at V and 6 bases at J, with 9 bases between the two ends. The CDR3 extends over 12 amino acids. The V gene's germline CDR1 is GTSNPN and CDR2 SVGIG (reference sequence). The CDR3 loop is CAWSVLATEQYF. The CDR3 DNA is TGTGCCTGGAGTGTATTAGCGACCGAGCAGTACTTC. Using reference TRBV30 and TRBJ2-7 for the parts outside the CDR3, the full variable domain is SQTIHQWPATLVQPVGSPLSLECTVEGTSNPNLYWYRQAAGRGLQLLFYSVGIGQISSEVPQNLSASRPQDRQFILSSKKLLLSDSGFYLCAWSVLATEQYFGPGTRLTVT.

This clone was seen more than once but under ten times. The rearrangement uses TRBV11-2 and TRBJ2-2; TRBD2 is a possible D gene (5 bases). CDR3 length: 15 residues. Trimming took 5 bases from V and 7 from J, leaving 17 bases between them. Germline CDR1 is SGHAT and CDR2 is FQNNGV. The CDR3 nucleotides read TGTGCCAGCAGCCGAACAATCCATGAGGGCGGGGAGCTGTTTTTT. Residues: CASSRTIHEGGELFF.

CDR3 nucleotide sequence: TGTGCCAGCAGCGTAGAAGCTAGCGGTCCCACAGATACGCAGTATTTT. This translates into CASSVEASGPTDTQYF. The chain links TRBV9 to TRBJ2-3, with 7 nucleotides matching TRBD2. CDR1 is SGDLS, CDR2 YYNGEE, per germline. CDR3 length equals 16 residues. V dropped 0 bases and J dropped 2; count of bases not matched to a gene: 6.

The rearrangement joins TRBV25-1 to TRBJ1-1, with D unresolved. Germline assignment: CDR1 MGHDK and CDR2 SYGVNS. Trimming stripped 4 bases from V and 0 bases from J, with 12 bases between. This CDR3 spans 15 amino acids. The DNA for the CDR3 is TGTGCCAGCAGTGCGAGCTCTGAGATGAACACTGAAGCTTTCTTT. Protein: CASSASSEMNTEAFF.

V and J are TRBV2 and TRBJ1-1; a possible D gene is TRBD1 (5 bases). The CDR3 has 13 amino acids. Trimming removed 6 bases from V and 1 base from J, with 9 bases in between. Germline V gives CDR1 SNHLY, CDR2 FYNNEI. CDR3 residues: CASSGDRNTEAFF. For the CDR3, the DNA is TGTGCCAGCAGCGGCGACAGGAACACTGAAGCTTTCTTT.

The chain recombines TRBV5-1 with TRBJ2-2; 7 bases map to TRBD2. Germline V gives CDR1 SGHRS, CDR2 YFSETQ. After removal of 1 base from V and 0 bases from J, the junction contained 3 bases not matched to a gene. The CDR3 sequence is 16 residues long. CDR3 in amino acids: CASSLRGDPNTGELFF. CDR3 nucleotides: TGCGCCAGCAGCTTGCGGGGGGATCCGAACACCGGGGAGCTGTTTTTT.

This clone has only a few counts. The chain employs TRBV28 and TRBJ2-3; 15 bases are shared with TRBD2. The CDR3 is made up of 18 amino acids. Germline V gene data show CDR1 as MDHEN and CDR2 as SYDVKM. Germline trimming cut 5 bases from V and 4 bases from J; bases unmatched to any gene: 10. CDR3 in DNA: TGTGCCAGCAGTCCCCCGGGACTAGCGGGAGGTTCCGCAGATACGCAGTATTTT. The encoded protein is CASSPPGLAGGSADTQYF.

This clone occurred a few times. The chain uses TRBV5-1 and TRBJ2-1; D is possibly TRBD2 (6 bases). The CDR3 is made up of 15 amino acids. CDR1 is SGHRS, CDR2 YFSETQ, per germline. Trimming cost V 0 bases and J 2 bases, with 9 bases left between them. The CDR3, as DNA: TGCGCCAGCAGCTTGGGCGCTAGCGCCTACAATGAGCAGTTCTTC. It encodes CASSLGASAYNEQFF.

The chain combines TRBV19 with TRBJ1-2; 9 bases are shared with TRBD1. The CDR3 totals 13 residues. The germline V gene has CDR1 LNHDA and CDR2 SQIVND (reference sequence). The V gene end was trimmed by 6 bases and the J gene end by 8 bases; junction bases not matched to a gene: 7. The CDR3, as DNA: TGTGCCAGTAGACCGGGACAGGGTGCCGGCTACACCTTC. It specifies CASRPGQGAGYTF.

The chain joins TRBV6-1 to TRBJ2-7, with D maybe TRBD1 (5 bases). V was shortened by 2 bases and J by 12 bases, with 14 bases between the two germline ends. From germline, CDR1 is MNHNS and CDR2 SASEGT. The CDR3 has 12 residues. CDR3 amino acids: CASSEHVRGWYF. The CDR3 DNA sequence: TGTGCCAGCAGTGAACACGTTAGGGGATGGTACTTC.

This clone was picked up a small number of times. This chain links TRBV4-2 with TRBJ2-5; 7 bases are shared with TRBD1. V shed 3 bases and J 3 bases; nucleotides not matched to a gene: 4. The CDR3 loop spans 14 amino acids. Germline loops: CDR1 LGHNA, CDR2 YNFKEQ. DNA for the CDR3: TGTGCCAGCAGCCAGCCGGACAGGAAAGAGACCCAGTACTTC. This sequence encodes CASSQPDRKETQYF.

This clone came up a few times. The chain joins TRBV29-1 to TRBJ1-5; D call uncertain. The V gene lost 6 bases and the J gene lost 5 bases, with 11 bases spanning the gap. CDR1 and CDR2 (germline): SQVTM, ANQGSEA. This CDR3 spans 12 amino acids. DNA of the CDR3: TGCAGCGTCCAGCACGGGGATCAGCCCCAGCATTTT. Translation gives CSVQHGDQPQHF.

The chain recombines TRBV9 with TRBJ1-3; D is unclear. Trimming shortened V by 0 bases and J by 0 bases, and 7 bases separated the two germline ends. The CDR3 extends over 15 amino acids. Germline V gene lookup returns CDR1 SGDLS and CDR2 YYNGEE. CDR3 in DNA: TGTGCCAGCAGCGTAGATGGAGTCTCTGGAAACACCATATATTTT. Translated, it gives CASSVDGVSGNTIYF.

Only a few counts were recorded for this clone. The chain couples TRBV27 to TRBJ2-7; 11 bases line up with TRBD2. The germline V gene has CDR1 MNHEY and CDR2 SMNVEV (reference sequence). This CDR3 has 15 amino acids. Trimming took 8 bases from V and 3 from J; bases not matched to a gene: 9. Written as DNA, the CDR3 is TGTGCCAGCCGCATACTAGCGGGAGATGTCTACGAGCAGTACTTC. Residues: CASRILAGDVYEQYF.

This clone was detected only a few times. The CDR3, as DNA: TGTGCCAGCAGGGGAGCGGGAGAGAGAGAGACCCAGTACTTC. It yields the protein CASRGAGERETQYF. The rearrangement uses TRBV11-2 and TRBJ2-5; 8 bases align to TRBD2. V was pared by 6 bases and J by 4 bases, with 7 bases of the junction left unmatched. The CDR3 has 14 residues. Germline V gene data show CDR1 as SGHAT and CDR2 as FQNNGV. Drawing the rest from reference TRBV11-2 and TRBJ2-5, the complete variable domain is EAGVAQSPRYKIIEKRQSVAFWCNPISGHATLYWYQQILGQGPKLLIQFQNNGVVDDSQLPKDRFSAERLKGVDSTLKIQPAKLEDSAVYLCASRGAGERETQYFGPGTRLLVL.

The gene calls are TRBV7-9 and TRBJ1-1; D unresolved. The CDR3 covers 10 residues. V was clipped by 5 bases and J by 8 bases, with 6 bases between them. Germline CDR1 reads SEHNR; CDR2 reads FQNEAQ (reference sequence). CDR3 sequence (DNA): TGTGCCAGCAGCGGAGAAGAAGCTTTCTTT. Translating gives CASSGEEAFF.

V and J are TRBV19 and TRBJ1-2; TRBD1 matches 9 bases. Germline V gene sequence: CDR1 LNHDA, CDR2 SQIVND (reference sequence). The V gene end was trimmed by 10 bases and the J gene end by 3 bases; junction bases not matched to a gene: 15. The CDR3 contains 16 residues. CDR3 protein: CATSPFRDRVDYGYTF. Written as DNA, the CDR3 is TGTGCCACCTCACCCTTCCGGGACAGGGTTGACTATGGCTACACCTTC. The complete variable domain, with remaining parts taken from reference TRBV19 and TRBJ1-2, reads DGGITQSPKYLFRKEGQNVTLSCEQNLNHDAMYWYRQDPGQGLRLIYYSQIVNDFQKGDIAEGYSVSREKKESFPLTVTSAQKNPTAFYLCATSPFRDRVDYGYTFGSGTRLTVV.